These T cell receptor beta chains were read from a single sample in a study of blood T cell repertoires in COVID-19. The data were produced by immunoSEQ multiplex PCR, yet TCRdb's version contains in-frame clones alone and is incomplete. The sample shows 350,000 or so clones, almost 90% of them seen only once. The sample was PBMCs or T cells enriched from blood (not recorded which). Every receptor here comes from a woman in her thirties who had been exposed to COVID-19. Both conserved end residues are part of each CDR3. Fields, in order: clone size, J gene, V gene, D gene, CDR3 protein, CDR3 DNA. D genes are given only for firm matches. Only part of the rows carry a size: once, few, many, or a class if the clone is expanded.

- | TRBJ1-1 | TRBV7-6 | TRBD1 | CASSSLTGDLRRAFF | TGTGCCAGCAGCTCCCTGACAGGGGACCTTCGTAGAGCTTTCTTT
- | TRBJ2-1 | TRBV9 | TRBD2 | CASSPGTSGHSYNEQFF | TGTGCCAGCAGCCCCGGGACTAGCGGTCATAGCTACAATGAGCAGTTCTTC
- | TRBJ2-7 | TRBV10-3 | - | CAISNPSGAYEQYF | TGTGCCATCAGTAACCCCTCAGGGGCCTACGAGCAGTACTTC
few | TRBJ2-7 | TRBV2 | TRBD1 | CATARDRTYEQYF | TGTGCCACCGCCCGGGACAGGACCTACGAGCAGTACTTC
- | TRBJ2-7 | TRBV5-1 | TRBD2 | CASCCGRAHEQYF | TGCGCCAGCTGTTGCGGGAGGGCCCACGAGCAGTACTTC
- | TRBJ2-7 | TRBV19 | TRBD2 | CRSGSFNPYEQYF | TGTCGCAGCGGGAGTTTTAATCCCTACGAGCAGTACTTC
few | TRBJ1-6 | TRBV28 | TRBD1 | CASSLGDRNSPLHF | TGTGCCAGCAGTTTAGGGGACAGAAATTCACCCCTCCACTTT
- | TRBJ2-2 | TRBV3-1/TRBV3-2 | - | CASSQGGNTGELFF | TGTGCCAGCAGCCAAGGAGGGAACACCGGGGAGCTGTTTTTT
once | TRBJ1-2 | TRBV5-1 | TRBD1 | CASSLEGQGHGYTF | TGCGCCAGCAGCTTGGAGGGACAGGGGCATGGCTACACCTTC
- | TRBJ2-7 | TRBV9 | - | CASSPRGVYEQYF | TGTGCCAGCAGCCCCCGGGGTGTGTACGAGCAGTACTTC
- | TRBJ1-1 | TRBV18 | - | CASSPSRVNTEAFF | TGTGCCAGCTCACCCTCGCGAGTGAACACTGAAGCTTTCTTT
- | TRBJ1-1 | TRBV18 | - | CASSGSNTEAFF | TGTGCCAGCTCAGGTAGTAACACTGAAGCTTTCTTT
few | TRBJ1-2 | TRBV27 | TRBD1 | CASSSRTGGARGYTF | TGTGCCAGCAGTTCCCGTACAGGGGGAGCGAGGGGCTACACCTTC
- | TRBJ2-2 | TRBV24-1 | TRBD2 | CATSDSSGGANTGELFF | TGTGCCACCAGTGACTCTAGCGGAGGGGCGAACACCGGGGAGCTGTTTTTT
- | TRBJ2-7 | TRBV7-2 | TRBD1 | CASSFGRGPYEQYF | TGTGCCAGCAGCTTCGGCAGGGGGCCCTACGAGCAGTACTTC
- | TRBJ1-2 | TRBV29-1 | - | CSVERGAYGYTF | TGCAGCGTTGAGCGGGGGGCTTATGGCTACACCTTC
- | TRBJ1-6 | TRBV23-1 | TRBD1 | CASSHRTGPGEDSPLHF | TGCGCCAGCAGTCATCGGACAGGGCCAGGGGAGGATTCACCCCTCCACTTT
- | TRBJ1-5 | TRBV12-3/TRBV12-4 | - | CASSFAGDQPQHF | TGTGCCAGCAGTTTTGCAGGCGACCAGCCCCAGCATTTT
- | TRBJ2-2 | TRBV3-1/TRBV3-2 | TRBD2 | CASSQGLAGVNTGELFF | TGTGCCAGCAGCCAAGGTCTAGCGGGAGTGAACACCGGGGAGCTGTTTTTT
- | TRBJ2-1 | TRBV7-3 | TRBD1 | CASSLTGTGTNNEQFF | TGTGCCAGCAGCTTAACGGGGACAGGGACTAACAATGAGCAGTTCTTC
once | TRBJ2-5 | TRBV7-3 | TRBD1 | CASSPLGTGAETQYF | TGTGCCAGCAGCCCTTTGGGGACAGGGGCAGAGACCCAGTACTTC
- | TRBJ1-2 | TRBV7-9 | TRBD1 | CASSARQGNYGYTF | TGTGCCAGCAGCGCCCGACAGGGAAACTATGGCTACACCTTC
- | TRBJ2-1 | TRBV21-1 | - | CASSKAIAEYESSSYNEQFF | TGTGCCAGCAGCAAAGCGATAGCGGAATACGAATCGAGCTCCTACAATGAGCAGTTCTTC
- | TRBJ2-4 | TRBV7-9 | - | CASSLLGQGDRDIQYF | TGTGCCAGCAGCTTATTAGGCCAGGGCGATCGGGACATTCAGTACTTC
- | TRBJ1-6 | TRBV6-5 | - | CATGNGNSPLHF | TGTGCCACGGGAAACGGGAATTCACCCCTCCACTTT
- | TRBJ2-1 | TRBV18 | TRBD2 | CASSPITSELYNEQFF | TGTGCCAGCTCACCAATCACTAGCGAGCTGTACAATGAGCAGTTCTTC
- | TRBJ2-7 | TRBV6-6 | - | CASTSWDKSYEQYF | TGTGCCAGCACCTCATGGGACAAGTCCTACGAGCAGTACTTC
- | TRBJ1-2 | TRBV3-1/TRBV3-2 | - | CASSPRTVLNYGYTF | TGTGCCAGCAGCCCCCGGACAGTTCTTAACTATGGCTACACCTTC
few | TRBJ2-2 | TRBV29-1 | TRBD1 | CSVQRWSTGGGTGELFF | TGCAGCGTCCAAAGGTGGTCGACAGGGGGCGGCACCGGGGAGCTGTTTTTT
once | TRBJ1-2 | TRBV7-3 | TRBD1 | CASSSPGQGAIGGYTF | TGTGCCAGCAGCTCCCCGGGACAGGGGGCGATAGGTGGCTACACCTTC
- | TRBJ1-2 | TRBV10-1 | - | CASSESGQKGYTF | TGCGCCAGCAGTGAGTCAGGACAAAAAGGCTACACCTTC
- | TRBJ1-1 | TRBV7-9 | - | CASSSRTEVNTEAFF | TGTGCCAGCAGCTCTCGGACGGAGGTGAACACTGAAGCTTTCTTT
once | TRBJ2-3 | TRBV6-6 | TRBD1 | CAPGGTGGAPDTQYF | TGTGCCCCCGGAGGGACAGGGGGCGCCCCAGATACGCAGTATTTT
- | TRBJ1-5 | TRBV28 | - | CASSLAGTPRDQPQHF | TGTGCCAGCAGTTTGGCCGGGACACCCCGGGACCAGCCCCAGCATTTT
- | TRBJ1-5 | TRBV6-1 | - | CASSALGGVGDQPQHF | TGTGCCAGCAGTGCTTTGGGCGGGGTTGGTGATCAGCCCCAGCATTTT
- | TRBJ1-1 | TRBV19 | - | CASSTENTGSVAFF | TGTGCCAGTAGTACCGAAAACACAGGGTCGGTAGCTTTCTTT
- | TRBJ2-3 | TRBV27 | - | CASSPSGGTDTQYF | TGTGCCAGCAGTCCCTCCGGGGGCACAGATACGCAGTATTTT
- | TRBJ1-4 | TRBV9 | - | CASSVGPATNEKLFF | TGTGCCAGCAGCGTAGGTCCAGCAACTAATGAAAAACTGTTTTTT
- | TRBJ2-7 | TRBV29-1 | - | CSVESDSSYEQYF | TGCAGCGTTGAGAGCGACTCCTCCTACGAGCAGTACTTC
- | TRBJ2-1 | TRBV28 | TRBD2 | CASSSTGLAGGIISYNEQFF | TGTGCCAGCAGTTCCACCGGACTAGCGGGGGGTATTATTTCCTACAATGAGCAGTTCTTC